This entry lists 8 T cell receptor beta chains sequenced from one sample in a study of OX40 agonist ivuxolimab in advanced cancers. Profiling relied on immunoSEQ multiplex PCR, and the TCRdb table lists in-frame clones only, not all of them. This sample has roughly 20,000 clones, with 84% found just once. The source was CD4+ or CD8+ T cells sorted from blood, collected in a trial of the OX40 agonist ivuxolimab. These receptors were taken from an adult with an advanced solid tumor such as melanoma, head and neck, liver or kidney cancer.

The chain recombines TRBV29-1 with TRBJ2-5; D ambiguous. TRBJ2-7 explains the end of the DNA better; the J call may be wrong. The germline CDR1 and CDR2 sequences are SQVTM and ANQGSEA. This CDR3 is built from 11 residues. The CDR3 bases are TGCAGCGTTGCTCTAGGGCTCGAGCAGTACTTC. The encoded protein is CSVALGLEQYF.

The genes are TRBV9 and TRBJ2-6, with D perhaps matching TRBD1 (5 bases). V lost 3 bases to trimming and J lost 0 bases, with 10 bases between them. In germline, CDR1 is SGDLS, CDR2 YYNGEE. The CDR3 has 16 residues. The CDR3 nucleotides are TGTGCCAGCAGCGCCACAGGTTTCTCTGGGGCCAACGTCCTGACTTTC. This sequence encodes CASSATGFSGANVLTF.

The chain links TRBV7-9 to TRBJ2-7; 8 positions match TRBD1. This CDR3 contains 14 residues. J lost 3 bases, V lost 5 bases, and 6 bases had no gene match. Looked up from germline, CDR1 is SEHNR and CDR2 is FQNEAQ (reference sequence). CDR3 bases: TGTGCCAGCAGCGTTTCCGGGACAGGCTACGAGCAGTACTTC. It yields the protein CASSVSGTGYEQYF.

V and J are TRBV7-2 and TRBJ2-3; D perhaps matches TRBD2 (6 bases). This CDR3 spans 17 amino acids. The V and J ends lost 5 bases and 1 base respectively, with 19 bases between them. CDR1 and CDR2 from the germline V gene are SGHTA and FQGNSA. The CDR3 bases are TGTGCCAGCAGCGTAGGGATCCGACGGGAGCGCACAGATACGCAGTATTTT. Protein product: CASSVGIRRERTDTQYF.

This chain links TRBV4-3 with TRBJ1-3; tentatively, D is TRBD1 (5 bases). Trimming left V 0 bases short and J 1 base short, with 10 bases between. Germline values: CDR1 LGHNA, CDR2 YSLEER. CDR3 length: 16 residues. CDR3 coding DNA: TGCGCCAGCAGCCAAGATTGGGGGTTTTCTGGAAACACCATATATTTT. This codes for CASSQDWGFSGNTIYF.

The rearrangement joins TRBV6-6 to TRBJ2-2; tentatively, D is TRBD2 (5 bases). V gave up 4 bases and J gave up 7 bases, with 7 bases separating them. CDR3 length: 12 amino acids. Germline CDR1 is MNHNY and CDR2 is SVGAGI (reference sequence). CDR3 region: CASSLGSGELFF. CDR3 DNA sequence: TGTGCCAGCAGTTTAGGGAGCGGGGAGCTGTTTTTT.

The V call is TRBV28, the J call TRBJ2-7; TRBD1 matches 10 bases. From germline, CDR1 is MDHEN and CDR2 SYDVKM. CDR3 size: 14 residues. With V trimmed by 4 bases and J by 4 bases, 4 bases remained unmatched. The CDR3 protein is CASSSGTGVYEQYF. DNA of the CDR3: TGTGCCAGCAGTTCCGGGACAGGGGTGTACGAGCAGTACTTC.

This sequence joins TRBV4-1 and TRBJ2-5, with unresolved D. The J call may be incorrect, as the DNA end agrees better with TRBJ2-7. The CDR3 runs 15 residues. The germline gives CDR1 MGHRA, CDR2 YSYEKL. CDR3 coding DNA: TGCGCCAGCAGCCAACCACCCCACGGAACCTACGAGCAGTACTTC. This sequence encodes CASSQPPHGTYEQYF.